This entry is about one T cell receptor beta chain. The record originates from a study of T cell changes during pregnancy in multiple sclerosis. V lost 6 bases to trimming and J lost 5 bases; unmatched junction nucleotides: 6. CDR3 length: 16 amino acids. The germline V gene has CDR1 MRHNA and CDR2 SNTAGT. Profiling relied on immunoSEQ multiplex PCR, and the TCRdb table lists in-frame clones only, not all of them. The table shows fewer than 20,000 clones, with 85% to 90% occurring only once. V and J are TRBV6-4 and TRBJ2-3; TRBD2 matches at 15 bases. The specimen was CD8+ T cells from peripheral blood mononuclear cells, collected after pregnancy. This receptor was taken from a female donor with multiple sclerosis, enrolled in a pregnancy study. The CDR3 DNA reads TGTGCCAGCAGCCCGGGACTAGCGGGGGGATTAGATACGCAGTATTTT. Its protein is CASSPGLAGGLDTQYF.